Below, 26 T cell receptor beta chains from the same sample are listed, as sequenced in a study of beta chain features in type 1 diabetes. No cognate antigen is known for these TCRs. Study-wide findings and caveats: The study found moderately but significantly shorter TCRB CDR3s in all four CD4+ subsets of Type 1 diabetes patients.

The isolated RNA, all of it, was reverse transcribed, so expressed TCRB transcripts were what got sequenced. The repertoire was sequenced with immunoSEQ multiplex PCR; TCRdb's copy has only in-frame clones and lacks some. The data hold about 190,000 clones, with 7.5% to 8.5% observed a single time. The sequenced sample was central memory CD4+ T cells from blood. The source is a man aged 18 to 30 with type 1 diabetes.

The gene calls are TRBV2 and TRBJ1-1; D is possibly TRBD1 (6 bases). This CDR3 is built from 14 residues. CDR1 is SNHLY, CDR2 FYNNEI, per germline. V lost 7 bases to trimming and J lost 3 bases, with 15 bases between them. CDR3 loop: CASTWGQGYTEAFF. CDR3 nucleotides: TGTGCCAGCACCTGGGGGCAGGGTTACACTGAAGCTTTCTTT.

This clone was seen more than once but under ten times. This chain joins TRBV27 and TRBJ1-1; D is unclear. V gave up 4 bases and J gave up 1 base, with 13 bases separating them. CDR1 and CDR2 (germline): MNHEY, SMNVEV (reference sequence). The CDR3 loop spans 15 amino acids. As DNA, the CDR3 is TGTGCCAGCAGTTCGCTCTCGGGTGGGAACACTGAAGCTTTCTTT. Protein product: CASSSLSGGNTEAFF.

This clone occurred a few times. V and J are TRBV27 and TRBJ1-4; TRBD1 is a possible D gene (6 bases). From germline, CDR1 is MNHEY and CDR2 SMNVEV (reference sequence). Trimming took off 3 bases at V and 7 bases at J, with 12 bases between the two ends. The CDR3 is 14 residues long. CDR3 loop: CASSFAGQREKLFF. The CDR3 region has the DNA TGTGCCAGCAGTTTTGCAGGACAGCGTGAAAAACTGTTTTTT.

This clone has just a few counts. This chain uses TRBV2 with TRBJ1-4; no firm D call. This CDR3 has 11 residues. V was clipped by 7 bases and J by 17 bases, with 17 bases between them. Germline CDR1 is SNHLY and CDR2 is FYNNEI. The CDR3 DNA reads as TGTGCCAGCACCGCGGCCGCAAACACCTTTTTT. Its translation: CASTAAANTFF.

This chain joins TRBV4-2 and TRBJ1-1, with D perhaps TRBD1 (6 bases). This CDR3 is built from 14 residues. V was shortened by 4 bases and J by 11 bases, with 20 bases between the two germline ends. Germline V CDR1 and CDR2: LGHNA, YNFKEQ. In nucleotides, the CDR3 is TGTGCCAGCAGCCCCATGACAGGAGCCCAAAGGGCTTTCTTT. Its protein product is CASSPMTGAQRAFF.

This clone was observed a handful of times. V usage is TRBV7-9 and J usage is TRBJ1-2; D gene ambiguous. Germline lookup yields CDR1 SEHNR and CDR2 FQNEAQ (reference sequence). The CDR3 contains 14 residues. V dropped 1 base and J dropped 8 bases, with 14 bases sitting between them. The CDR3, as DNA: TGTGCCAGCAGCTTAGGTGCGGCCGTAAAAGGCTACACCTTC. Translation: CASSLGAAVKGYTF.

The V call is TRBV4-2, the J call TRBJ2-1; D possibly corresponds to TRBD2 (5 bases). V lost 0 bases to trimming and J lost 6 bases, with 9 bases between them. CDR1 and CDR2 (germline): LGHNA, YNFKEQ. The CDR3 consists of 14 residues. CDR3 loop: CASSQDRTSNEQFF. Here the CDR3 DNA reads TGTGCCAGCAGCCAAGATAGGACTTCCAATGAGCAGTTCTTC.

This clone was seen more than once but under ten times. V and J are TRBV7-2 and TRBJ2-7; D not resolved. V lost 5 bases and J 0 bases, leaving 8 bases between the germline ends. The CDR3 spans 13 residues. CDR1 and CDR2 from the germline V gene are SGHTA and FQGNSA. This CDR3 reads CASSSTHSYEQYF. The CDR3 region has the DNA TGTGCCAGCAGCAGCACCCACTCCTACGAGCAGTACTTC. Full variable domain (rest looked up from reference TRBV7-2 and TRBJ2-7): GAGVSQSPSNKVTEKGKDVELRCDPISGHTALYWYRQSLGQGLEFLIYFQGNSAPDKSGLPSDRFSAERTGGSVSTLTIQRTQQEDSAVYLCASSSTHSYEQYFGPGTRLTVT.

The table lists this clone with a few counts. The identical CDR3 is also encoded by other nucleotide sequences in the sample. The V call is TRBV15, the J call TRBJ1-2; perhaps TRBD1 as D (5 bases). V was shortened by 3 bases and J by 2 bases, with 7 bases between the two germline ends. Germline CDR1 and CDR2: LNHNV and YYDKDF (reference sequence). CDR3 length: 13 residues. This chain's CDR3 is CATSRDTNYGYTF. In DNA form, the CDR3 reads TGTGCCACCAGCAGGGACACGAACTATGGCTACACCTTC.

This clone has more than one count but fewer than ten. This sequence joins TRBV29-1 and TRBJ1-2, with no clear D. Trimming pared 0 bases from V and 3 bases from J, leaving 14 bases between. The CDR3 contains 15 residues. Germline-derived CDR1 and CDR2 are SQVTM and ANQGSEA. This CDR3 reads CSVEDSQVAYYGYTF. In DNA, the CDR3 is TGCAGCGTTGAAGATAGTCAGGTGGCTTACTATGGCTACACCTTC.

The rearrangement uses TRBV6-5 and TRBJ2-7, with 11 bases that match TRBD2. Germline V lookup: CDR1 MNHEY, CDR2 SVGAGI. The CDR3 totals 15 residues. J gave up 3 bases and V 6 bases, and 7 bases lay outside the gene matches. The CDR3 DNA reads as TGTGCCAGCAGGCAAACCCTAGCGGGGGGCTACGAGCAGTACTTC. It codes for CASRQTLAGGYEQYF.

This clone was seen only a few times. The rearrangement joins TRBV9 to TRBJ1-1; D perhaps matches TRBD1 (5 bases). The CDR3 consists of 16 residues. The V gene's germline CDR1 is SGDLS and CDR2 YYNGEE. Trimming shortened V by 3 bases and J by 1 base, and 16 bases separated the two germline ends. The CDR3 nucleotides are TGTGCCAGCAGCGGTCTTAAGGAGGGGAAGAACACTGAAGCTTTCTTT. It codes for CASSGLKEGKNTEAFF.

This clone was found a few times. The chain recombines TRBV11-2 with TRBJ2-6, with D unresolved. CDR1 and CDR2 from the germline V gene are SGHAT and FQNNGV. Between the trimmed V and J ends, which lost 1 base and 0 bases, there was a span of 4 bases. This CDR3 spans 15 amino acids. The CDR3 DNA reads as TGTGCCAGCAGCTTAGGTAACTCTGGGGCCAACGTCCTGACTTTC. It yields the protein CASSLGNSGANVLTF. Combining the CDR3 with reference TRBV11-2 and TRBJ2-6 gives the whole variable domain EAGVAQSPRYKIIEKRQSVAFWCNPISGHATLYWYQQILGQGPKLLIQFQNNGVVDDSQLPKDRFSAERLKGVDSTLKIQPAKLEDSAVYLCASSLGNSGANVLTFGAGSRLTVL.

A few counts support this clone. This chain connects TRBV2 to TRBJ1-2; D unresolved. The ends were cut back, 6 bases at V and 8 bases at J, with 16 bases in the middle. The CDR3 contains 13 residues. In germline, CDR1 is SNHLY, CDR2 FYNNEI. CDR3 nucleotide sequence: TGTGCCAGCAGCCCTACCATCGGCGGAGGCTACACCTTC. Protein product: CASSPTIGGGYTF.

V usage is TRBV7-9 and J usage is TRBJ2-3, with D perhaps matching TRBD2 (5 bases). Trimming shortened V by 5 bases and J by 0 bases, and 18 bases separated the two germline ends. The CDR3 has 17 residues. Germline assignment: CDR1 SEHNR and CDR2 FQNEAQ (reference sequence). This CDR3 is CASSPRNSGKSTDTQYF. CDR3 coding DNA: TGTGCCAGCAGCCCGAGGAACAGCGGCAAAAGCACAGATACGCAGTATTTT. The variable domain in full, completed from reference TRBV7-9 and TRBJ2-3, reads DTGVSQNPRHKITKRGQNVTFRCDPISEHNRLYWYRQTLGQGPEFLTYFQNEAQLEKSRLLSDRFSAERPKGSFSTLEIQRTEQGDSAMYLCASSPRNSGKSTDTQYFGPGTRLTVL.

The chain has TRBV5-1 and TRBJ1-1; a possible D gene is TRBD1 (6 bases). This CDR3 is built from 15 residues. Germline loops: CDR1 SGHRS, CDR2 YFSETQ. V lost 0 bases and J lost 6, with 15 bases in between. The CDR3 DNA reads TGCGCCAGCAGCTTGGGGCTCGGGACAAATGCTGAAGCTTTCTTT. This gives the protein CASSLGLGTNAEAFF.

This clone was counted many times. The J gene is TRBJ2-1, the V gene TRBV11-2, with 8 bases that match TRBD2. The CDR3 sequence is 15 residues long. Germline assignment: CDR1 SGHAT and CDR2 FQNNGV. Losses at the gene ends were 5 bases for V and 2 bases for J; bases not matched to a gene: 5. The CDR3 nucleotides are TGTGCCAGCAGCGAATACGGGGGGGCCTACAATGAGCAGTTCTTC. This gives the protein CASSEYGGAYNEQFF.

The CDR3 coding sequence is TGTGCCAGCAGTTTATCCACAACTAATGAAAAACTGTTTTTT. It encodes CASSLSTTNEKLFF. V gene TRBV27 combines with J gene TRBJ1-4; D is undetermined. This CDR3 region has 14 residues. CDR1 MNHEY and CDR2 SMNVEV come from the germline V gene (reference sequence). Trimming left V 0 bases short and J 0 bases short, with 2 bases between.

This chain joins TRBV28 and TRBJ2-2; a possible D gene is TRBD1 (7 bases). This CDR3 spans 14 amino acids. CDR1 is MDHEN and CDR2 is SYDVKM in the germline V gene. Trimming left V 6 bases short and J 6 bases short, with 14 bases between. The CDR3 DNA reads as TGTGCCAGCAGCCCAGGGGGGACGGCCGGGGAGCTGTTTTTT. This codes for CASSPGGTAGELFF.

The CDR3 DNA reads TGTGCCAGCAGTGGCGGGATCTACACCGGGGAGCTGTTTTTT. Encoded protein: CASSGGIYTGELFF. The chain recombines TRBV25-1 with TRBJ2-2; D is possibly TRBD2 (6 bases). The V gene lost 4 bases and the J gene lost 3 bases, with 9 bases spanning the gap. CDR3 length: 14 residues. Germline V gene lookup returns CDR1 MGHDK and CDR2 SYGVNS.

This chain links TRBV9 with TRBJ2-1, with TRBD2 matching 9 bases. CDR3 size: 17 residues. V shed 4 bases and J 4 bases; nucleotides not matched to a gene: 12. Germline V gives CDR1 SGDLS, CDR2 YYNGEE. DNA for the CDR3: TGTGCCAGCAGCCGCGAGGTAGCGGGGGCCACATACAATGAGCAGTTCTTC. Its protein product is CASSREVAGATYNEQFF.

This clone was seen only a few times. The chain has TRBV27 and TRBJ2-7; 10 positions match TRBD2. The CDR3 is made up of 15 amino acids. Unmatched junction bases numbered 5, after V lost 6 bases and J lost 0 bases. Per the germline V gene, CDR1 is MNHEY and CDR2 is SMNVEV (reference sequence). The CDR3 DNA sequence: TGTGCCAGCAGGGTGACTAGCGGGTTCTCCTACGAGCAGTACTTC. It specifies CASRVTSGFSYEQYF.

The chain couples TRBV28 to TRBJ1-6; D might be TRBD1 (6 bases). Germline values: CDR1 MDHEN, CDR2 SYDVKM. Trimming pared 6 bases from V and 10 bases from J, leaving 22 bases between. The CDR3 runs 16 residues. CDR3 nucleotide sequence: TGTGCCAGCAGAAATCAGGCCGGGACACGTAACTCACCCCTCCACTTT. Protein sequence: CASRNQAGTRNSPLHF.

V is TRBV9 and J is TRBJ2-1, with D unclear. V was clipped by 4 bases and J by 13 bases, with 15 bases between them. Germline CDR1 SGDLS, CDR2 YYNGEE. CDR3 length: 12 residues. This chain's CDR3 is CASSQASRRQFF. As DNA, the CDR3 is TGTGCCAGCAGCCAAGCTAGTCGTCGTCAGTTCTTC. Using reference TRBV9 and TRBJ2-1 for the parts outside the CDR3, the full variable domain is DSGVTQTPKHLITATGQRVTLRCSPRSGDLSVYWYQQSLDQGLQFLIQYYNGEERAKGNILERFSAQQFPDLHSELNLSSLELGDSALYFCASSQASRRQFFGPGTRLTVL.

The chain carries TRBV7-2 and TRBJ2-7; TRBD1 matches 7 bases. With V trimmed by 5 bases and J by 8 bases, 6 bases remained unmatched. This CDR3 is 12 amino acids long. Germline V gene lookup returns CDR1 SGHTA and CDR2 FQGNSA. In nucleotides, the CDR3 is TGTGCCAGCAGCCCAATGGGACAGCAGCAGTACTTC. Protein product: CASSPMGQQQYF. The entire variable domain, with the rest obtained from reference TRBV7-2 and TRBJ2-7, is as follows: GAGVSQSPSNKVTEKGKDVELRCDPISGHTALYWYRQSLGQGLEFLIYFQGNSAPDKSGLPSDRFSAERTGGSVSTLTIQRTQQEDSAVYLCASSPMGQQQYFGPGTRLTVT.

This clone was observed a few times. V gene TRBV6-1 combines with J gene TRBJ1-2; perhaps TRBD1 as D (6 bases). Per germline, CDR1 MNHNS and CDR2 SASEGT. Trimming removed 5 bases at V and 4 bases at J, with 14 bases between. The CDR3 totals 14 residues. CDR3 DNA sequence: TGTGCCAGCAGTCAGGGGCCGGGGATCTATGGCTACACCTTC. Protein sequence: CASSQGPGIYGYTF.